The rows below give T cell receptor beta chains drawn from one sample of a study of CD8+ T cells in alopecia areata. Profiled with immunoSEQ multiplex PCR; TCRdb holds only in-frame clones, not every one. The data show 100,000 to 150,000 clones, with 49% seen just once and roughly 20% held by the top ten. The sequences come from CD8+ T cells sorted from blood, collected at week 0. These receptors all come from a human donor with alopecia areata. Both conserved end residues are part of each CDR3. D genes are given only for firm matches.

j_call d_call v_call cdr3_aa
TRBJ1-6 - TRBV18 CASSPPSHSPLHF
- TRBD2 TRBV6-5 CASSYAGGLYEQYF
TRBJ2-5 TRBD1 TRBV18 CASSAYRGRQETQYF
TRBJ2-3 - TRBV9 CASSVTPDTQYF
TRBJ2-1 - TRBV13 CASSSRDFYNEQFF
TRBJ2-5 TRBD1 TRBV6-6 CASSPGTGNQETQYF
TRBJ2-1 - TRBV10-3 CAISDSARSSIYNEQFF
TRBJ1-1 - TRBV6-5 CASSNLNTEAFF
TRBJ2-1 TRBD2 TRBV10-3 CAINPTSGGANEQFF
TRBJ1-1 - TRBV5-6 CASSLSGDTEAFF
TRBJ1-1 - TRBV6-1 CAGGRGMNTEAFF
TRBJ1-1 TRBD1 TRBV13 CASSTPGGGGTEAFF
TRBJ2-7 - TRBV27 CASSMTSGRGDYEQYF
TRBJ1-2 TRBD1 TRBV29-1 CSVEEGLGQGREGDYGYTF
TRBJ2-2 - TRBV5-1 CASSYRTANTGELFF
TRBJ2-7 - TRBV5-4 CASSLFVGEQYF
TRBJ2-5 TRBD2 TRBV30 CAWRIGTSAEETQYF